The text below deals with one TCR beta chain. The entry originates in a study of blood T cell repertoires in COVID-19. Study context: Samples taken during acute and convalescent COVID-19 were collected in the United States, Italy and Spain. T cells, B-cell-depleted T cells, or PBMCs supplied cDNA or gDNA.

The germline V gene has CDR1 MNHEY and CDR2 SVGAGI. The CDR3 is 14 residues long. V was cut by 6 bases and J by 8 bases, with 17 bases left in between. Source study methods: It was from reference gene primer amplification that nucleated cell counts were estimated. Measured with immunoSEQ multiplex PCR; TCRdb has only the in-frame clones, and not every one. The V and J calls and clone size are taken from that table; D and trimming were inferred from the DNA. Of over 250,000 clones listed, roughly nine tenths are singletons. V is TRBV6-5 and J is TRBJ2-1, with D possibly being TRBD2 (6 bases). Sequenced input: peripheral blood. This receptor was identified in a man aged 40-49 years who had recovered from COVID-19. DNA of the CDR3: TGTGCCAGCAGAGTAAGGCTAGCGTCAGATGAGCAGTTCTTC. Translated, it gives CASRVRLASDEQFF.